This T cell receptor beta chain emerged from a study of regulatory T cells in long-lasting Graves disease. Libraries of TCR beta came from iRepertoire HTBI primers plus Arm-PCR of CDR3 regions. A single record per CDR3 protein comes from TCRdb applying MiXCR to the multiplex PCR reads. The top ten hold more than 8% of the sample, which has 520,000 or so distinct CDR3 sequences, 12% seen once. Many counts were recorded for this clonotype. Its antigen is undetermined. The CDR3 consists of 12 residues. The germline CDR1 and CDR2 sequences are LNHNV and YYDKDF (reference sequence). Trimming cost V 5 bases and J 8 bases; bases outside gene matches: 4. Time point denoted: newly diagnosed GD, antithyroid drugs for less than 3 months. PBMC-extracted RNA yielded the TCR library. About 9.1 milliliters of peripheral blood went into EDTA tubes. Overall study results and limits: Comparison showed that persistent patients shared more public clonotypes (2,741) than new patients (about 970). The TCR repertoire of persistent Graves' patients was less diverse than that of newly diagnosed ones.

This sample was also put to use in a study of T cells in Graves' hyperthyroidism and ophthalmopathy.

J is TRBJ2-5 and V is TRBV15, with 8 bases matching TRBD2. This TCR was recovered from a woman aged 30 to 39 with Graves disease. Source: peripheral blood mononuclear cells (PBMCs), taken at new diagnosis, from a patient treated with antithyroid drugs. CDR3 sequence (DNA): TGTGCCACCAGCGATAGCGGGAAAACCCAGTACTTC. This gives the protein CATSDSGKTQYF.